This T cell receptor beta chain was retrieved from a study of T cells in Graves' hyperthyroidism and ophthalmopathy (dated by TCRdb to between 2019 and 2020). Regarding the research as a whole: Peripheral blood was collected at initial diagnosis, before any treatment. To identify TCR V-J signatures that set the groups apart, the researchers used a discovery cohort of more than 95 patients, made up of 40 to 45 with Graves' ophthalmopathy and some 55 with stable Graves' hyperthyroidism. Prospective prediction of ophthalmopathy was tested in an independent validation cohort of fewer than 20 hyperthyroidism patients and 17 patients who later progressed to ophthalmopathy. The roughly 100 discovery patients were randomly split 7:3 into training and test sets. Thyroid tissue and blood T-cell repertoires from about six Graves' hyperthyroidism patients were also compared in the study. After sampling, hyperthyroidism patients received methimazole starting at 30 mg daily, and ophthalmopathy patients received high-dose intravenous methylprednisolone. The paper describes TCR Vbeta CDR3 sequencing of 120 to 150 peripheral blood samples, made up of roughly 40 ophthalmopathy patients, around 78 hyperthyroidism patients and roughly 17 progressor patients.

CDR3 length: 11 amino acids, cysteine to phenylalanine. Only the CDR3 DNA is retained, 33 bases long and in frame from the first base. CDR1 and CDR2 (SQVTM, ANQGSEA) derive from the germline V gene. V is pared back by 4 bases and J by 8 bases, with 11 bases lying between the germline termini. The TCR beta CDR3 regions were amplified from RNA transcripts. The first round of RT-PCR for the TCR CDR3 was performed with the HTBI primer set and the Qiagen OneStep RT-PCR kit. Libraries were constructed in a second round of multiplex PCR, after which size selection and purification were carried out. Libraries were sequenced paired-end with 100 bp reads on an Illumina HiSeq2000. The study's processing was this. Raw data were processed with SOAPnuke, discarding reads with adapters, uncalled bases, mean Phred below 15, or no exact constant-primer or identifier match. High-quality paired reads were merged with COPE v1.2.5, and unique nucleotide sequences were defined as clonotypes. MiTCR v1.1 was used to align clonotypes to the IMGT TRBV, TRBD and TRBJ reference segments. The analysis included only V-J combinations with a frequency above 0.0001, which together covered roughly 99% of the repertoires. A TCS score was defined as the ratio of F50 (clonal expansion) to E x V (chaos), with BLOSUM62-based TCRdist applied between CDR3 peptides within each V-J. Welch's t-statistics and random forest reduced around 550 V-J features to 10 to 15, which were used in a naive Bayes classifier (R e1071). The public reads were reanalyzed by TCRdb: fastp trimming at Q25, MiXCR alignment, in-frame beta chains only. Identical CDR3 proteins give one entry, which carries the most common genes and DNA. None of the V and J calls come from the authors' own analysis; TCRdb made them. A total of 550,000 to 850,000 distinct CDR3 sequences appear in this sample, over 15% of them only once. The ten largest clones add up to 16% of the sample.

Concerning this clonotype: Its binding antigen is unknown. Per-nucleotide qualities are absent, and no much larger clonotype sits a single base away.

Results and caveats for the whole study, not just this receptor: Most expanded thyroid clonotypes (frequency above 0.001) were also found in blood, which suggests that blood repertoires may mirror thyroid immune responses. A 13 V-J signature model separated ophthalmopathy from stable hyperthyroidism, with about 90% sensitivity and just under 84% specificity in cross-validation and 80%/75% in testing. No statistical method was used to set the sample size in advance, and investigators knew the group allocation. During validation, the model predicted progression to ophthalmopathy a median of approximately 6.5 months ahead of onset, with 60% to 71% sensitivity and less than 85% specificity.

Hyperthyroidism patients were newly diagnosed, had a disease duration of under 2 months, and were aged 18 to 65 years. Patients with uncontrolled infections, other autoimmune diseases, pregnancy or lactation were excluded. Diagnoses were established on the basis of clinical symptoms, serum thyroxine and TRAb, thyroid ultrasound, and orbital computed tomography. For progressor patients, blood was drawn at the first diagnosis of hyperthyroidism, before any ophthalmopathy symptoms had appeared. Ficoll-Paque density gradient centrifugation was used to isolate PBMCs from around 9.1 ml of fresh peripheral blood. Progressor patients were first diagnosed with Graves' hyperthyroidism and then developed ophthalmopathy during follow-up. Trizol reagent was used to extract total RNA, and RNA quality was then checked on an Agilent 2100 Bioanalyzer.

The chain uses TRBV29-1 and TRBJ1-1; too little of a D gene remains to name it. The source material was blood. The clonotype comes from a woman aged 45-65 years with Graves' hyperthyroidism that later progressed to Graves' ophthalmopathy. The nucleotides read TGCAGCGTTGTAGGAGGATACGAAGCTTTCTTT. It codes for CSVVGGYEAFF. With the rest looked up from the reference TRBV29-1 and TRBJ1-1 genes rather than sequenced, the full variable domain is SAVISQKPSRDICQRGTSLTIQCQVDSQVTMMFWYRQQPGQSLTLIATANQGSEATYESGFVIDKFPISRPNLTFSTLTVSNMSPEDSSIYLCSVVGGYEAFFGQGTRLTVV.